The 15 T cell receptor beta chains given below trace back to one sample, sequenced in a study of beta chain features in type 1 diabetes. What was sequenced were expressed TCRB transcripts, since all of the isolated RNA had been reverse transcribed. Generated by immunoSEQ multiplex PCR, the TCRdb table keeps only in-frame clones and is missing some. Here the sample spans 300,000 to 450,000 clones, about 19% being singletons. The specimen sequenced was naive CD4+ T cells from blood. The receptors derive from a woman younger than 30 in good health.

This clone was counted only a few times. The genes are TRBV5-1 and TRBJ2-3; TRBD2 aligns across 14 bases. This CDR3 is built from 17 residues. Per germline, CDR1 SGHRS and CDR2 YFSETQ. With 6 bases clipped from V and 4 bases from J, the junction kept 10 bases outside the gene matches. The DNA for the CDR3 is TGCGCCAGCACCCCAAGGGGACTAGCGGGAGCACCAGATACGCAGTATTTT. Its protein product is CASTPRGLAGAPDTQYF.

V is TRBV19 and J is TRBJ1-2; a weak D match, TRBD1 (5 bases). Trimming removed 4 bases at V and 13 bases at J, with 16 bases between. The V gene's germline CDR1 is LNHDA and CDR2 SQIVND (reference sequence). The CDR3 loop spans 12 amino acids. The CDR3 coding sequence is TGTGCCAGTAGTAGCGACAGCCTTGTTCTCACCTTC. Its protein is CASSSDSLVLTF.

In its sample, this clone was seen a few times. CDR3 DNA: TGCGCCAGCAGCCCTACTGGACAACTCACAGATACGCAGTATTTT. Amino acids: CASSPTGQLTDTQYF. The chain uses TRBV4-1 and TRBJ2-3; possibly TRBD1 for D (5 bases). V lost 4 bases and J lost 2, with 13 bases in between. The CDR3 is 15 residues long. Per germline, CDR1 MGHRA and CDR2 YSYEKL.

This clone was seen more than once but under ten times. V and J are TRBV4-2 and TRBJ2-2, with TRBD1 matching over 9 bases. The CDR3 has 15 residues. Germline loops: CDR1 LGHNA, CDR2 YNFKEQ. Losses at the gene ends were 1 base for V and 5 bases for J; bases not matched to a gene: 2. The CDR3 protein is CASSQVGTGTGELFF. The DNA for the CDR3 is TGTGCCAGCAGCCAAGTCGGGACAGGGACCGGGGAGCTGTTTTTT.

This chain joins TRBV29-1 and TRBJ2-4; a weak D match, TRBD2 (6 bases). Trimming took off 5 bases at V and 3 bases at J, with 11 bases between the two ends. The CDR3 consists of 13 residues. Germline CDR1 reads SQVTM; CDR2 reads ANQGSEA. The CDR3 coding sequence is TGCAGCGTTTACCGGGGGATCAAAAACATTCAGTACTTC. It is translated as CSVYRGIKNIQYF.

This chain connects TRBV25-1 to TRBJ1-4; D uncertain. Germline CDR1 MGHDK, CDR2 SYGVNS. The CDR3 extends over 15 amino acids. Trimming left V 4 bases short and J 0 bases short, with 9 bases between. Written as DNA, the CDR3 is TGTGCCAGCAGTGTTGACGGAGCAACTAATGAAAAACTGTTTTTT. Protein sequence: CASSVDGATNEKLFF. Full variable domain (missing parts from reference TRBV25-1 and TRBJ1-4): EADIYQTPRYLVIGTGKKITLECSQTMGHDKMYWYQQDPGMELHLIHYSYGVNSTEKGDLSSESTVSRIRTEHFPLTLESARPSHTSQYLCASSVDGATNEKLFFGSGTQLSVL.

The chain has TRBV11-2 and TRBJ2-1, with 10 bases matching TRBD2. The trim removed 1 base at V and 5 bases at J, leaving 11 bases unmatched. The CDR3 spans 18 residues. The V gene's germline CDR1 is SGHAT and CDR2 FQNNGV. The DNA for the CDR3 is TGTGCCAGCAGCTTAGGTCTCCAGCGGGGGGGTCTTCACAATGAGCAGTTCTTC. Translation gives CASSLGLQRGGLHNEQFF.

The chain has TRBV30 and TRBJ2-5, with TRBD1 identical over 7 bases. The CDR3 spans 12 residues. From germline, CDR1 is GTSNPN and CDR2 SVGIG (reference sequence). Germline trimming cut 4 bases from V and 6 bases from J; bases unmatched to any gene: 5. The CDR3 reads CAWMKGGKTQYF. CDR3 in DNA: TGTGCCTGGATGAAAGGGGGCAAGACCCAGTACTTC. The full variable domain, with the rest looked up from reference TRBV30 and TRBJ2-5, is SQTIHQWPATLVQPVGSPLSLECTVEGTSNPNLYWYRQAAGRGLQLLFYSVGIGQISSEVPQNLSASRPQDRQFILSSKKLLLSDSGFYLCAWMKGGKTQYFGPGTRLLVL.

The rearrangement joins TRBV14 to TRBJ2-5, with 10 bases aligning to TRBD1. The CDR3 has 16 amino acids. Germline loops: CDR1 SGHDN, CDR2 FVKESK. Germline trimming cut 4 bases from V and 5 bases from J; bases unmatched to any gene: 10. CDR3 protein: CASSPRDRGKRETQYF. DNA of the CDR3: TGTGCCAGCAGCCCCAGGGACAGGGGAAAGCGGGAGACCCAGTACTTC.

The chain joins TRBV5-6 to TRBJ1-1; maybe TRBD1 (6 bases). CDR1 is SGHDT and CDR2 is YYEEEE in the germline V gene. The CDR3 has 14 residues. Trimming left V 4 bases short and J 4 bases short, with 14 bases between. CDR3 coding DNA: TGTGCCAGCAGCCTGCAGGGGTTAGGCACTGAAGCTTTCTTT. Protein sequence: CASSLQGLGTEAFF.

This chain joins TRBV7-2 and TRBJ2-3, with D uncertain. The CDR3 loop spans 14 amino acids. CDR1 and CDR2 from the germline V gene are SGHTA and FQGNSA. V lost 1 base to trimming and J lost 0 bases, with 5 bases between them. This CDR3 reads CASSLVSSTDTQYF. DNA for the CDR3: TGTGCCAGCAGCTTAGTGTCTAGCACAGATACGCAGTATTTT.

This clone has just a few counts. CDR3 region: CASSPKGGVNQPQHF. As DNA, the CDR3 is TGTGCCAGCAGCCCAAAGGGGGGGGTCAATCAGCCCCAGCATTTT. The chain couples TRBV7-9 to TRBJ1-5, with D possibly matching TRBD1 (6 bases). The germline V and J ends were trimmed by 5 bases and 3 bases, with 14 bases remaining between them. The CDR3 runs 15 residues. The germline V gene has CDR1 SEHNR and CDR2 FQNEAQ (reference sequence).

This chain uses TRBV7-9 with TRBJ1-4; perhaps TRBD1 as D (6 bases). The CDR3 is 14 amino acids. Trimming cost V 1 base and J 7 bases, with 10 bases left between them. Per germline, CDR1 SEHNR and CDR2 FQNEAQ (reference sequence). The CDR3 is CASSLGGRREKLFF. DNA of the CDR3: TGTGCCAGCAGCTTAGGGGGGCGCCGTGAAAAACTGTTTTTT. Full variable domain (rest looked up from reference TRBV7-9 and TRBJ1-4): DTGVSQNPRHKITKRGQNVTFRCDPISEHNRLYWYRQTLGQGPEFLTYFQNEAQLEKSRLLSDRFSAERPKGSFSTLEIQRTEQGDSAMYLCASSLGGRREKLFFGSGTQLSVL.

This clone showed up just a few times. The V and J genes are TRBV2 and TRBJ2-2; possibly TRBD2 for D (6 bases). The V end was cut by 6 bases, the J end by 2 bases, with 13 bases between. From germline, CDR1 is SNHLY and CDR2 FYNNEI. The CDR3 spans 15 residues. This chain's CDR3 is CASSGVSGNTGELFF. CDR3 nucleotides: TGTGCCAGCAGCGGGGTTAGCGGAAACACCGGGGAGCTGTTTTTT.

The chain couples TRBV21-1 to TRBJ2-7; the table gives TRBD1 as D, unverified against the DNA. TRBV21-1 corresponds to a pseudogene. The CDR3 totals 11 residues. As DNA, the CDR3 is TGTGCCCCGGGACAGCCCTACGAGCAGTACTTC. It translates to CAPGQPYEQYF.